Following are 9 T cell receptor beta chains from one sample sequenced in a study of blood T cell repertoires in COVID-19. Libraries were prepared by immunoSEQ multiplex PCR; TCRdb keeps only in-frame clonotypes and omits some of them. The repertoire holds 130,000 to 150,000 clones, with approximately 86% as singletons. Sequencing was performed on peripheral blood. All receptors derive from a woman in her forties with active or convalescent COVID-19.

The chain joins TRBV27 to TRBJ1-2, with 8 bases matching TRBD1. After removal of 6 bases from V and 3 bases from J, the junction contained 9 bases not matched to a gene. The CDR3 contains 15 residues. Germline loops: CDR1 MNHEY, CDR2 SMNVEV (reference sequence). In DNA, the CDR3 is TGTGCCAGCAGGTACCTTCAGGGGGCGTACTATGGCTACACCTTC. Translating it yields CASRYLQGAYYGYTF.

This chain links TRBV3-1 (or the pseudogene TRBV3-2) with TRBJ2-3; 15 nucleotides align to TRBD2. V trimming: 1 base; J trimming: 4 bases; junction bases outside the gene matches: 9. The CDR3 spans 19 residues. Germline loops: CDR1 LGHDT, CDR2 YNNKEL (reference sequence). The DNA of the CDR3 is TGTGCCAGCAGCCAAGCCCGGACTAGCGGGAGGGCCAGGCCAGATACGCAGTATTTT. Protein sequence: CASSQARTSGRARPDTQYF.

This clone has a handful of counts. The chain joins TRBV30 to TRBJ2-7, with D hard to call. The germline gives CDR1 GTSNPN, CDR2 SVGIG (reference sequence). Trimming took off 0 bases at V and 0 bases at J, with 12 bases between the two ends. The CDR3 consists of 15 residues. DNA of the CDR3: TGTGCCTGGAGTGTACTGGCAGGTATCTCCTACGAGCAGTACTTC. Protein: CAWSVLAGISYEQYF.

The chain combines TRBV28 with TRBJ1-2; TRBD1 is a possible D gene (6 bases). V lost 8 bases to trimming and J lost 8 bases, with 15 bases between them. The CDR3 consists of 12 residues. CDR1 and CDR2 (germline): MDHEN, SYDVKM. The CDR3 coding sequence is TGTGCCAGCGCCGGGGGGCAGGGCGGCTACACCTTC. This encodes CASAGGQGGYTF.

The chain uses TRBV6-7 and TRBJ2-7, with 8 bases aligning to TRBD2. TRBV6-7 is designated an ORF whose function remains uncertain. The CDR3 extends over 18 amino acids. V was clipped by 6 bases and J by 3 bases; unmatched bases: 19. CDR3 loop: CASRNRAPQREYNYEQYF. The DNA for the CDR3 is TGTGCCAGCAGAAACAGGGCGCCTCAGCGGGAGTATAACTACGAGCAGTACTTC.

The chain couples TRBV6-2 or TRBV6-3 to TRBJ2-1, with 9 bases identical to TRBD2. V lost 4 bases, J lost 3 bases, and 10 bases stayed unmatched. The length of the CDR3 is 17 residues. Germline values: CDR1 MNHEY, CDR2 SVGEGT. The CDR3 loop is CASSSLSSGTSYNEQFF. For the CDR3, the DNA is TGTGCCAGCAGTTCGTTGTCTAGCGGGACAAGCTACAATGAGCAGTTCTTC.

J is TRBJ2-7 and V is TRBV6-5; perhaps TRBD2 as D (5 bases). The CDR3 totals 13 residues. The germline CDR1 and CDR2 sequences are MNHEY and SVGAGI. Between the trimmed V and J ends, which lost 4 bases and 3 bases, there was a span of 10 bases. CDR3 coding DNA: TGTGCCAGCAGTTCTACGGGATACTACGAGCAGTACTTC. Encoded protein: CASSSTGYYEQYF.

The chain joins TRBV3-1 (or the pseudogene TRBV3-2) to TRBJ2-1; possible D gene TRBD1, 5 bases. CDR1 and CDR2 (germline): LGHDT, YNNKEL (reference sequence). This CDR3 spans 16 amino acids. The V and J ends lost 3 bases and 0 bases respectively, with 12 bases between them. The CDR3 loop is CASSHLQVGSYNEQFF. CDR3 in DNA: TGTGCCAGCAGCCACCTACAGGTGGGCTCCTACAATGAGCAGTTCTTC.

V and J are TRBV6-4 and TRBJ1-2; 8 positions agree with TRBD1. V lost 7 bases, J lost 7 bases, and 11 bases stayed unmatched. There are 14 residues in the CDR3. CDR1 is MRHNA, CDR2 SNTAGT, per germline. CDR3 residues: CASTSPRGRGGYTF. The DNA for the CDR3 is TGTGCCAGCACTAGCCCCAGGGGGCGCGGTGGCTACACCTTC.